This paragraph reports one T cell receptor (beta chain). These data come from a study of blood T cell repertoires in COVID-19. Assay used: immunoSEQ multiplex PCR; TCRdb lists only in-frame clones, some missing. The sample includes roughly 99,000 clones, approximately 88% seen only once; the top ten take approximately 4.1%. The CDR3 covers 14 residues. V was clipped by 11 bases and J by 1 base; unmatched bases: 6. In germline, CDR1 is SNHLY, CDR2 FYNNEI. The chain links TRBV2 to TRBJ2-2, with 8 bases identical to TRBD2. The sequencing sample was made of peripheral blood. The TCR was taken from a human donor in a cohort sampled during active COVID-19. The CDR3: CAAERERNTGELFF. The CDR3 DNA reads TGTGCCGCCGAGCGGGAGAGGAACACCGGGGAGCTGTTTTTT.